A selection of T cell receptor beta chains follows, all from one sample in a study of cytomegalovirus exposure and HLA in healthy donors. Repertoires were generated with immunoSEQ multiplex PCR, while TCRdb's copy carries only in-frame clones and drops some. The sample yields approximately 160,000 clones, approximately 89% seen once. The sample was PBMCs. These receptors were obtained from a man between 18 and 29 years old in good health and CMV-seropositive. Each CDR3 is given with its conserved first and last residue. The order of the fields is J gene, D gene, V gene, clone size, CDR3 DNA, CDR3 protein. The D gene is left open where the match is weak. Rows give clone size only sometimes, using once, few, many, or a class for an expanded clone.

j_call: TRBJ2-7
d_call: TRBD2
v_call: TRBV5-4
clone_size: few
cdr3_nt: TGTGCCAGCAGCCCTTGGACTAGCGGGATAGGTGAGCAGTACTTC
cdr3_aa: CASSPWTSGIGEQYF

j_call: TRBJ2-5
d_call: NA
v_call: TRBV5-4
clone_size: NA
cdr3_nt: TGTGCCAGCAGCTCCCCTAGCGCCATCCAAGAGACCCAGTACTTC
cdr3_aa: CASSSPSAIQETQYF

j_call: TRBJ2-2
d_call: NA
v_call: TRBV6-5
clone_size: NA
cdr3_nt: TGTGCCAGCAGTTACTCAAGGACTTACACCGGGGAGCTGTTTTTT
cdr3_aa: CASSYSRTYTGELFF

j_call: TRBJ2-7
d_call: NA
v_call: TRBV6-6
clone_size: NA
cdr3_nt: TGTGCCAGCAGTTTGGGACAACGCTACGAGCAGTACTTC
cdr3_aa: CASSLGQRYEQYF

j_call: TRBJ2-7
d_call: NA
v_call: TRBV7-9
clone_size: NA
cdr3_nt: TGTGCCAGCAGCGAACCGGGACACCAACGGTACGAGCAGTACTTC
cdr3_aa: CASSEPGHQRYEQYF

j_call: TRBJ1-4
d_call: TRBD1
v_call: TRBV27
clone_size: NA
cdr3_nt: TGTGCCAGCAGTTCCCCGGGACAGGGTCGGGAAAAACTGTTTTTT
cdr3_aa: CASSSPGQGREKLFF

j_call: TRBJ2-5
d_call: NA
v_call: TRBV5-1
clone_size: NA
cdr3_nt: TGCGCCAGCAGCCGTGGGGGCCAGCCTCAAGAGACCCAGTACTTC
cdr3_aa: CASSRGGQPQETQYF

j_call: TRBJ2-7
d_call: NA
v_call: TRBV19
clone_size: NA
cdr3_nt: TGTGCCAGTAGTATAGATGTCGCAGGGGTCTCCTACGAGCAGTACTTC
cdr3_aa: CASSIDVAGVSYEQYF

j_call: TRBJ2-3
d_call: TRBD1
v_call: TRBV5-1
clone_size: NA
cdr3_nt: TGCGCCAGCAGCTTGCTGGGACAGGGCTCAGATACGCAGTATTTT
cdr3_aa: CASSLLGQGSDTQYF

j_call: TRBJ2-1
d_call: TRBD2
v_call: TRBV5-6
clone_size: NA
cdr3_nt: TGTGCCAGCAGCTTGGAAGGACTAGCGCGTACTGAGCAGTTCTTC
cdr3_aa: CASSLEGLARTEQFF

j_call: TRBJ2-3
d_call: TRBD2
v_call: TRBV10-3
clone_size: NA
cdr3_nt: TGTGCCACCGTAGCGGGAGGCCGTGGGGGAACAGATACGCAGTATTTT
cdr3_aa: CATVAGGRGGTDTQYF

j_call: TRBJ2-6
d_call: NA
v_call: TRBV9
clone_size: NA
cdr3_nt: TGTGCCAGCAGCGACGGGAGCTCTGGGGCCAACGTCCTGACTTTC
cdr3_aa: CASSDGSSGANVLTF

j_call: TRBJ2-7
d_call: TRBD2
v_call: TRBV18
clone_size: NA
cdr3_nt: TGTGCCAGCTCAGGAGGACTAGCCGGACGAGCCTACGAGCAGTACTTC
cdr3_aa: CASSGGLAGRAYEQYF

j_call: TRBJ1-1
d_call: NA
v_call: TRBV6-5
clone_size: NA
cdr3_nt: TGTGCCAGCAGTTATGGGCAGGAAGCTTTCTTT
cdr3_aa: CASSYGQEAFF

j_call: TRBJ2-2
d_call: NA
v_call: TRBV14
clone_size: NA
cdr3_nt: TGTGCCAGCAGCCAATATTCGGTGCGCACCGGGGAGCTGTTTTTT
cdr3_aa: CASSQYSVRTGELFF

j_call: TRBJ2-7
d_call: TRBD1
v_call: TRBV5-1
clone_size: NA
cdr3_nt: TGCGCCAGCAGCCCCGGCGGGACAGGGTCTTACGAGCAGTACTTC
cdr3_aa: CASSPGGTGSYEQYF

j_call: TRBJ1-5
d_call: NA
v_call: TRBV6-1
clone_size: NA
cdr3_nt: TGTGCCAGCAGTGTTAATAGCAATCAGCCCCAGCATTTT
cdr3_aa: CASSVNSNQPQHF

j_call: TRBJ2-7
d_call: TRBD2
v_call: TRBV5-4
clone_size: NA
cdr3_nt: TGTGCCAGCAGCACCGGGACTAGCGGGATTTATACCTACGAGCAGTACTTC
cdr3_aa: CASSTGTSGIYTYEQYF

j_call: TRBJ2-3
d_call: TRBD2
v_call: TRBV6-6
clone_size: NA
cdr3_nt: TGTGCCAGCAGTTACGCGGGAGGGGGCGCAGATACGCAGTATTTT
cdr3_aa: CASSYAGGGADTQYF

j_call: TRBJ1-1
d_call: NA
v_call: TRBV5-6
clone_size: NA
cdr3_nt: TGTGCCAGCAGCTTCGTTAGCGGACTGAGAAAAGCTTTCTTT
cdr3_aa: CASSFVSGLRKAFF

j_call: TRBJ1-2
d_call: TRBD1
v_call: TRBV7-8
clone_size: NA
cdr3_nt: TGTGCCAGCGGACTACAGGGGGCCGGCTATGGCTACACCTTC
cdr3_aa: CASGLQGAGYGYTF

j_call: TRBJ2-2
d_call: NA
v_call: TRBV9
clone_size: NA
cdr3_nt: TGTGCCAGCAGCGTTTATACAGGGCTAAGAACCGGGGAGCTGTTTTTT
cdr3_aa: CASSVYTGLRTGELFF

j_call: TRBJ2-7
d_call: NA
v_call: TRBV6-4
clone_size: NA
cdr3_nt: TGTGCCGGTGGGGCGGGAAACTACGAGCAGTACTTC
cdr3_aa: CAGGAGNYEQYF